This TCR beta chain comes out of a study of OX40 agonist ivuxolimab in advanced cancers. About the study: Enrolled patients in dose escalation had cancers that were hepatocellular carcinoma, melanoma, renal cell or head and neck cancer. Anti-PD-1, anti-PD-L1 or anti-CTLA-4 therapy given earlier was allowed, and roughly 38% had some.

TCRdb's copy holds only in-frame clones and misses some; the assay was immunoSEQ multiplex PCR. The sample contains more than 25,000 clones, around 88% of which appear only once. This sample comprised CD4+ or CD8+ T cells sorted from blood, obtained in a trial of the OX40 agonist ivuxolimab. The clonotype originates from an adult with an advanced solid tumor such as melanoma, head and neck, liver or kidney cancer.

CDR3 in DNA: TGTGCCAGCAGTATATTCAGGGTTAGTGAAAAACTGTTTTTT. This translates into CASSIFRVSEKLFF. The gene calls are TRBV28 and TRBJ1-4, with D possibly being TRBD1 (5 bases). The CDR3 sequence is 14 residues long. Germline CDR1 reads MDHEN; CDR2 reads SYDVKM. V was pared by 5 bases and J by 7 bases, with 14 bases between.